Below, 29 T cell receptor beta chains from the same sample are listed, as sequenced in a study of Ad26.COV2.S vaccination and SARS-CoV-2 variants (dated by TCRdb to the early 2020s). Explained via the paper, the treatment or condition label denotes: 19 received Ad26.COV2.S at low or high dose, single or two shots; several received placebo; per-sample allocation not given. For vaccine and placebo recipients, repertoires were sequenced using samples collected on day 63 after the first injection. The library was made by the immunoSEQ multiplex PCR assay. As stored in TCRdb, this immuneACCESS dataset retains in-frame rearrangements with V and J assigned. A fraction of the clones does not appear; measured against another copy, unresolved V genes explain less than half of the discrepancy, and the remainder lacks a known reason. This sample lists 400,000 or so clones; roughly nine tenths were detected once. The ten top clones hold 3% to 4.5% of the sample.

The specimen was peripheral blood, collected in a trial of Ad26.COV2.S vaccine versus placebo. The receptors originated from a person aged 18 to 59 who received the Ad26.COV2.S COVID-19 vaccine or a placebo.

The chain links TRBV6-5 to TRBJ1-3; TRBD1 might be the D (5 bases). Germline V gene lookup returns CDR1 MNHEY and CDR2 SVGAGI. This CDR3 has 13 residues. V lost 7 bases and J lost 5, with 12 bases in between. The CDR3 here is CASNPTDRNTIYF. CDR3 DNA: TGTGCCAGCAATCCGACAGACAGAAACACCATATATTTT.

The gene calls are TRBV4-3 and TRBJ1-6; the match to TRBD1 covers 7 bases. Trimming removed 4 bases from V and 7 bases from J; junction bases left unmatched: 16. This CDR3 spans 18 amino acids. Germline CDR1 reads LGHNA; CDR2 reads YSLEER. CDR3 region: CASSLGTAGGETNSPLHF. CDR3 in DNA: TGCGCCAGCAGCCTTGGGACAGCGGGGGGCGAAACGAATTCACCCCTCCACTTT.

V usage is TRBV6-2 or TRBV6-3 and J usage is TRBJ2-3; unclear D gene. The CDR3 loop spans 12 amino acids. Germline-derived CDR1 and CDR2 are MNHEY and SVGEGT. Trimming removed 2 bases from V and 14 bases from J, with 14 bases in between. CDR3 residues: CASSYARRRVYF. CDR3 nucleotide sequence: TGTGCCAGCAGTTACGCTCGACGCCGGGTGTATTTT.

The V gene is TRBV6-2 or TRBV6-3, the J gene TRBJ1-1; D call uncertain. Trimming removed 2 bases from V and 0 bases from J, with 22 bases in between. Looked up from germline, CDR1 is MNHEY and CDR2 is SVGEGT. The CDR3 consists of 19 residues. In DNA form, the CDR3 reads TGTGCCAGCAGTTACGTCCGGGCAGCTTCAGCGTGGATGAACACTGAAGCTTTCTTT. Protein product: CASSYVRAASAWMNTEAFF.

This chain joins TRBV11-2 and TRBJ2-2, with D uncertain. The CDR3 consists of 11 residues. Trimming took off 4 bases at V and 13 bases at J, with 10 bases between the two ends. Germline CDR1 is SGHAT and CDR2 is FQNNGV. The DNA of the CDR3 is TGTGCCAGCAGCTCTCTAGGCGGGCTGTTTTTT. Amino acid sequence: CASSSLGGLFF.

The chain carries TRBV6-5 and TRBJ2-2; possibly TRBD1 or TRBD2 for D (5 bases each). Trimming took 0 bases from V and 4 from J, leaving 9 bases between them. This CDR3 contains 15 residues. In germline, CDR1 is MNHEY, CDR2 SVGAGI. The CDR3: CASSYSRAGTGELFF. DNA of the CDR3: TGTGCCAGCAGTTACTCCAGGGCGGGCACCGGGGAGCTGTTTTTT.

The V gene is TRBV3-1 (or the pseudogene TRBV3-2), the J gene TRBJ2-7; possible D gene TRBD1, 6 bases. Germline-derived CDR1 and CDR2 are LGHDT and YNNKEL (reference sequence). Trimming pared 3 bases from V and 3 bases from J, leaving 12 bases between. The CDR3 covers 14 residues. The CDR3 region has the DNA TGTGCCAGCAGCCAGTGGGACACCTACTACGAGCAGTACTTC. It encodes CASSQWDTYYEQYF.

CDR3 sequence reads: CASSLAQGLAGGPHEQYF. For the CDR3, the DNA is TGTGCCAGCAGCTTAGCCCAGGGACTAGCGGGGGGGCCCCACGAGCAGTACTTC. This sequence joins TRBV7-9 and TRBJ2-7; 16 positions match TRBD2. The V gene end was trimmed by 0 bases and the J gene end by 5 bases; junction bases not matched to a gene: 7. CDR1 and CDR2 from the germline V gene are SEHNR and FQNEAQ (reference sequence). The CDR3 is 18 residues long.

The rearrangement links TRBV2 to TRBJ2-6; no clear D. In germline, CDR1 is SNHLY, CDR2 FYNNEI. There are 14 residues in the CDR3. With 10 bases removed from V and 2 bases from J, the gap between germline ends came to 12 bases. The CDR3 here is CATKPQTGANVLTF. CDR3 nucleotide sequence: TGTGCCACCAAACCCCAGACTGGGGCCAACGTCCTGACTTTC.

V usage is TRBV6-5 and J usage is TRBJ1-3; tentatively, D is TRBD1 (5 bases). CDR3 size: 13 residues. CDR1 is MNHEY, CDR2 SVGAGI, per germline. V lost 8 bases and J 0 bases, leaving 8 bases between the germline ends. CDR3 residues: CASGGVSGNTIYF. CDR3 nucleotide sequence: TGTGCCAGCGGGGGAGTCTCTGGAAACACCATATATTTT.

The V and J genes are TRBV24-1 and TRBJ2-1; 8 nucleotides align to TRBD1. The V segment lost 9 bases and the J segment 9 bases; nucleotides outside the gene matches: 6. CDR3 length equals 12 residues. CDR1 is KGHDR, CDR2 SFDVKD, per germline. The CDR3 is CATGQGGSEQFF. The DNA for the CDR3 is TGTGCCACCGGACAGGGAGGCAGTGAGCAGTTCTTC.

This chain links TRBV2 with TRBJ2-2; 7 bases match TRBD2. The J segment lost 4 bases and the V segment lost 4 bases, leaving 3 bases of the junction unmatched. The CDR3 covers 14 residues. Germline V gene lookup returns CDR1 SNHLY and CDR2 FYNNEI. As DNA, the CDR3 is TGTGCCAGCAGTGTTGCGGGAGCCACCGGGGAGCTGTTTTTT. It codes for CASSVAGATGELFF.

The chain links TRBV3-1 (or the pseudogene TRBV3-2) to TRBJ1-5; D is ambiguous. Germline CDR1 LGHDT, CDR2 YNNKEL (reference sequence). CDR3 length equals 14 residues. Trimming removed 1 base at V and 6 bases at J, with 10 bases between. This CDR3 is CASSQGTAVQPQHF. CDR3 bases: TGTGCCAGCAGCCAAGGGACTGCCGTTCAGCCCCAGCATTTT.

The rearrangement links TRBV19 to TRBJ1-6; a possible D gene is TRBD1 (6 bases). V was clipped by 5 bases and J by 5 bases, with 10 bases between them. Germline CDR1 reads LNHDA; CDR2 reads SQIVND (reference sequence). The CDR3 loop spans 14 amino acids. CDR3 DNA sequence: TGTGCCAGTAGTCCGGGACATGATAATTCACCCCTCCACTTT. Translating it yields CASSPGHDNSPLHF.

The rearrangement uses TRBV18 and TRBJ2-1, with 7 bases lining up with TRBD1. The CDR3 length is 17 residues. Germline values: CDR1 KGHSH, CDR2 LQKENI. The J segment lost 4 bases and the V segment lost 3 bases, leaving 12 bases of the junction unmatched. CDR3 in DNA: TGTGCCAGCTCACCTTACGAGGGGGCTTCTGGGTACAATGAGCAGTTCTTC. Amino acid sequence: CASSPYEGASGYNEQFF.

The V gene is TRBV27, the J gene TRBJ1-1, with D unresolved. Germline V gene lookup returns CDR1 MNHEY and CDR2 SMNVEV (reference sequence). Deletions cut 7 bases from V and 3 bases from J, with 9 bases between. The CDR3 contains 12 residues. The CDR3 protein is CASMGWDTEAFF. CDR3 in DNA: TGTGCCAGCATGGGGTGGGACACTGAAGCTTTCTTT.

The chain recombines TRBV19 with TRBJ2-2, with D uncertain. Trimming cost V 4 bases and J 5 bases, with 11 bases left between them. CDR3 length: 14 residues. The germline CDR1 and CDR2 sequences are LNHDA and SQIVND (reference sequence). CDR3 coding DNA: TGTGCCAGTAGTAATAATGGGGAAACCGGGGAGCTGTTTTTT. Translation: CASSNNGETGELFF.

The V gene is TRBV5-1, the J gene TRBJ1-4; weak D call: TRBD1 (5 bases). Germline V CDR1 and CDR2: SGHRS, YFSETQ. V lost 4 bases and J lost 8, with 18 bases in between. The CDR3 extends over 15 amino acids. Here the CDR3 reads CASSADIGDGEKLFF. The CDR3 region has the DNA TGCGCCAGCAGCGCCGACATAGGGGACGGAGAAAAACTGTTTTTT.

Here the CDR3 reads CASIGDTSLTQYF. The CDR3 DNA follows: TGTGCCAGCATCGGGGATACGTCTCTTACGCAGTATTTT. V usage is TRBV2 and J usage is TRBJ2-3; tentatively, D is TRBD2 (5 bases). V lost 7 bases and J lost 8, with 16 bases in between. Germline CDR1 is SNHLY and CDR2 is FYNNEI. CDR3 size: 13 residues.

This chain connects TRBV10-1 to TRBJ2-1, with D possibly called TRBD1 or TRBD2 (6 bases each). The CDR3 sequence is 16 residues long. V was trimmed by 1 base and J by 8 bases, leaving 18 bases between them. Looked up from germline, CDR1 is WNHNN and CDR2 is SYGVQD (reference sequence). The CDR3 region has the DNA TGCGCCAGCAGTGAGTTAGAGGGGGGAGCGTTCGATGAGCAGTTCTTC. It encodes CASSELEGGAFDEQFF.

The chain is built from TRBV5-1 and TRBJ2-1; 9 bases are shared with TRBD2. V lost 3 bases and J lost 4; bases outside the gene matches: 5. The CDR3 length is 15 residues. CDR1 is SGHRS, CDR2 YFSETQ, per germline. The CDR3 region has the DNA TGCGCCAGCAGCTGGGGACTAGCACCATACAATGAGCAGTTCTTC. This gives the protein CASSWGLAPYNEQFF.

The CDR3 bases are TGTGCCAGCAGCCAATCCTGGGGGCGCGCCGGGGAGCTGTTTTTT. It translates to CASSQSWGRAGELFF. The V gene is TRBV14, the J gene TRBJ2-2, with TRBD1 as a possible D gene (6 bases). The CDR3 loop spans 15 amino acids. Germline-derived CDR1 and CDR2 are SGHDN and FVKESK. The V gene lost 2 bases and the J gene lost 6 bases, with 13 bases spanning the gap.

This chain links TRBV7-8 with TRBJ1-6, with 7 bases lining up with TRBD1. V lost 5 bases, J lost 6 bases, and 4 bases stayed unmatched. The germline CDR1 and CDR2 sequences are SGHVS and FQNEAQ. This CDR3 comprises 14 residues. The DNA for the CDR3 is TGTGCCAGCAGCCCGGGACAGTTTAATTCACCCCTCCACTTT. Translating it yields CASSPGQFNSPLHF.

This chain links TRBV4-1 with TRBJ2-1; 13 bases fit TRBD2. The CDR3 consists of 16 residues. CDR1 is MGHRA and CDR2 is YSYEKL in the germline V gene. V lost 0 bases and J lost 5; bases outside the gene matches: 1. Written as DNA, the CDR3 is TGCGCCAGCAGCCAAGATGGGACTAGCGGGGACAATGAGCAGTTCTTC. Protein product: CASSQDGTSGDNEQFF.

Of note for this clone: At one end, the junction sequence differs from germline, possibly due to a read error. V usage is TRBV19 and J usage is TRBJ2-5; no clear D gene. CDR1 is LNHDA, CDR2 SQIVND, per germline (reference sequence). The CDR3 sequence is 9 residues long. The CDR3 protein is CAAQETQYF. DNA of the CDR3: TGCGCCGCGCAAGAGACCCAGTACTTC. Drawing the rest from reference TRBV19 and TRBJ2-5, the complete variable domain is DGGITQSPKYLFRKEGQNVTLSCEQNLNHDAMYWYRQDPGQGLRLIYYSQIVNDFQKGDIAEGYSVSREKKESFPLTVTSAQKNPTAFYLCAAQETQYFGPGTRLLVL.

The rearrangement links TRBV9 to TRBJ2-1; 9 bases agree with TRBD1. Germline V CDR1 and CDR2: SGDLS, YYNGEE. This CDR3 region has 16 residues. Trimming took 2 bases from V and 2 from J; bases not matched to a gene: 5. This chain's CDR3 is CASSVTGGLTYNEQFF. CDR3 sequence (DNA): TGTGCCAGCAGCGTCACAGGGGGCTTGACCTACAATGAGCAGTTCTTC.

V gene TRBV3-1 (or the pseudogene TRBV3-2) combines with J gene TRBJ1-2; TRBD1 agrees at 7 bases. With 7 bases clipped from V and 0 bases from J, the junction kept 17 bases outside the gene matches. Germline CDR1 reads LGHDT; CDR2 reads YNNKEL (reference sequence). CDR3 length: 18 amino acids. The CDR3 DNA is TGTGCCAGCACCCTTTTAGGTGGGGACAGAATAACTAACTATGGCTACACCTTC. Translated: CASTLLGGDRITNYGYTF.

The chain is built from TRBV5-1 and TRBJ2-1, with D perhaps given as TRBD1 or TRBD2 (5 bases each). V was cut by 5 bases and J by 10 bases, with 13 bases left in between. The CDR3 spans 12 residues. The V gene's germline CDR1 is SGHRS and CDR2 YFSETQ. The CDR3 DNA reads as TGCGCCAGCAGATCCGGGGCGGGCGAGCAGTTCTTC. Amino acid sequence: CASRSGAGEQFF.

The chain has TRBV5-4 and TRBJ2-3, with TRBD2 identical over 7 bases. This CDR3 region has 16 residues. V was pared by 4 bases and J by 1 base, with 9 bases of the junction left unmatched. The germline V gene encodes CDR1 SGHNT and CDR2 YYREEE (reference sequence). CDR3 loop: CASSEIMAGGTDTQYF. CDR3 DNA: TGTGCCAGCAGCGAGATCATGGCGGGGGGCACAGATACGCAGTATTTT.